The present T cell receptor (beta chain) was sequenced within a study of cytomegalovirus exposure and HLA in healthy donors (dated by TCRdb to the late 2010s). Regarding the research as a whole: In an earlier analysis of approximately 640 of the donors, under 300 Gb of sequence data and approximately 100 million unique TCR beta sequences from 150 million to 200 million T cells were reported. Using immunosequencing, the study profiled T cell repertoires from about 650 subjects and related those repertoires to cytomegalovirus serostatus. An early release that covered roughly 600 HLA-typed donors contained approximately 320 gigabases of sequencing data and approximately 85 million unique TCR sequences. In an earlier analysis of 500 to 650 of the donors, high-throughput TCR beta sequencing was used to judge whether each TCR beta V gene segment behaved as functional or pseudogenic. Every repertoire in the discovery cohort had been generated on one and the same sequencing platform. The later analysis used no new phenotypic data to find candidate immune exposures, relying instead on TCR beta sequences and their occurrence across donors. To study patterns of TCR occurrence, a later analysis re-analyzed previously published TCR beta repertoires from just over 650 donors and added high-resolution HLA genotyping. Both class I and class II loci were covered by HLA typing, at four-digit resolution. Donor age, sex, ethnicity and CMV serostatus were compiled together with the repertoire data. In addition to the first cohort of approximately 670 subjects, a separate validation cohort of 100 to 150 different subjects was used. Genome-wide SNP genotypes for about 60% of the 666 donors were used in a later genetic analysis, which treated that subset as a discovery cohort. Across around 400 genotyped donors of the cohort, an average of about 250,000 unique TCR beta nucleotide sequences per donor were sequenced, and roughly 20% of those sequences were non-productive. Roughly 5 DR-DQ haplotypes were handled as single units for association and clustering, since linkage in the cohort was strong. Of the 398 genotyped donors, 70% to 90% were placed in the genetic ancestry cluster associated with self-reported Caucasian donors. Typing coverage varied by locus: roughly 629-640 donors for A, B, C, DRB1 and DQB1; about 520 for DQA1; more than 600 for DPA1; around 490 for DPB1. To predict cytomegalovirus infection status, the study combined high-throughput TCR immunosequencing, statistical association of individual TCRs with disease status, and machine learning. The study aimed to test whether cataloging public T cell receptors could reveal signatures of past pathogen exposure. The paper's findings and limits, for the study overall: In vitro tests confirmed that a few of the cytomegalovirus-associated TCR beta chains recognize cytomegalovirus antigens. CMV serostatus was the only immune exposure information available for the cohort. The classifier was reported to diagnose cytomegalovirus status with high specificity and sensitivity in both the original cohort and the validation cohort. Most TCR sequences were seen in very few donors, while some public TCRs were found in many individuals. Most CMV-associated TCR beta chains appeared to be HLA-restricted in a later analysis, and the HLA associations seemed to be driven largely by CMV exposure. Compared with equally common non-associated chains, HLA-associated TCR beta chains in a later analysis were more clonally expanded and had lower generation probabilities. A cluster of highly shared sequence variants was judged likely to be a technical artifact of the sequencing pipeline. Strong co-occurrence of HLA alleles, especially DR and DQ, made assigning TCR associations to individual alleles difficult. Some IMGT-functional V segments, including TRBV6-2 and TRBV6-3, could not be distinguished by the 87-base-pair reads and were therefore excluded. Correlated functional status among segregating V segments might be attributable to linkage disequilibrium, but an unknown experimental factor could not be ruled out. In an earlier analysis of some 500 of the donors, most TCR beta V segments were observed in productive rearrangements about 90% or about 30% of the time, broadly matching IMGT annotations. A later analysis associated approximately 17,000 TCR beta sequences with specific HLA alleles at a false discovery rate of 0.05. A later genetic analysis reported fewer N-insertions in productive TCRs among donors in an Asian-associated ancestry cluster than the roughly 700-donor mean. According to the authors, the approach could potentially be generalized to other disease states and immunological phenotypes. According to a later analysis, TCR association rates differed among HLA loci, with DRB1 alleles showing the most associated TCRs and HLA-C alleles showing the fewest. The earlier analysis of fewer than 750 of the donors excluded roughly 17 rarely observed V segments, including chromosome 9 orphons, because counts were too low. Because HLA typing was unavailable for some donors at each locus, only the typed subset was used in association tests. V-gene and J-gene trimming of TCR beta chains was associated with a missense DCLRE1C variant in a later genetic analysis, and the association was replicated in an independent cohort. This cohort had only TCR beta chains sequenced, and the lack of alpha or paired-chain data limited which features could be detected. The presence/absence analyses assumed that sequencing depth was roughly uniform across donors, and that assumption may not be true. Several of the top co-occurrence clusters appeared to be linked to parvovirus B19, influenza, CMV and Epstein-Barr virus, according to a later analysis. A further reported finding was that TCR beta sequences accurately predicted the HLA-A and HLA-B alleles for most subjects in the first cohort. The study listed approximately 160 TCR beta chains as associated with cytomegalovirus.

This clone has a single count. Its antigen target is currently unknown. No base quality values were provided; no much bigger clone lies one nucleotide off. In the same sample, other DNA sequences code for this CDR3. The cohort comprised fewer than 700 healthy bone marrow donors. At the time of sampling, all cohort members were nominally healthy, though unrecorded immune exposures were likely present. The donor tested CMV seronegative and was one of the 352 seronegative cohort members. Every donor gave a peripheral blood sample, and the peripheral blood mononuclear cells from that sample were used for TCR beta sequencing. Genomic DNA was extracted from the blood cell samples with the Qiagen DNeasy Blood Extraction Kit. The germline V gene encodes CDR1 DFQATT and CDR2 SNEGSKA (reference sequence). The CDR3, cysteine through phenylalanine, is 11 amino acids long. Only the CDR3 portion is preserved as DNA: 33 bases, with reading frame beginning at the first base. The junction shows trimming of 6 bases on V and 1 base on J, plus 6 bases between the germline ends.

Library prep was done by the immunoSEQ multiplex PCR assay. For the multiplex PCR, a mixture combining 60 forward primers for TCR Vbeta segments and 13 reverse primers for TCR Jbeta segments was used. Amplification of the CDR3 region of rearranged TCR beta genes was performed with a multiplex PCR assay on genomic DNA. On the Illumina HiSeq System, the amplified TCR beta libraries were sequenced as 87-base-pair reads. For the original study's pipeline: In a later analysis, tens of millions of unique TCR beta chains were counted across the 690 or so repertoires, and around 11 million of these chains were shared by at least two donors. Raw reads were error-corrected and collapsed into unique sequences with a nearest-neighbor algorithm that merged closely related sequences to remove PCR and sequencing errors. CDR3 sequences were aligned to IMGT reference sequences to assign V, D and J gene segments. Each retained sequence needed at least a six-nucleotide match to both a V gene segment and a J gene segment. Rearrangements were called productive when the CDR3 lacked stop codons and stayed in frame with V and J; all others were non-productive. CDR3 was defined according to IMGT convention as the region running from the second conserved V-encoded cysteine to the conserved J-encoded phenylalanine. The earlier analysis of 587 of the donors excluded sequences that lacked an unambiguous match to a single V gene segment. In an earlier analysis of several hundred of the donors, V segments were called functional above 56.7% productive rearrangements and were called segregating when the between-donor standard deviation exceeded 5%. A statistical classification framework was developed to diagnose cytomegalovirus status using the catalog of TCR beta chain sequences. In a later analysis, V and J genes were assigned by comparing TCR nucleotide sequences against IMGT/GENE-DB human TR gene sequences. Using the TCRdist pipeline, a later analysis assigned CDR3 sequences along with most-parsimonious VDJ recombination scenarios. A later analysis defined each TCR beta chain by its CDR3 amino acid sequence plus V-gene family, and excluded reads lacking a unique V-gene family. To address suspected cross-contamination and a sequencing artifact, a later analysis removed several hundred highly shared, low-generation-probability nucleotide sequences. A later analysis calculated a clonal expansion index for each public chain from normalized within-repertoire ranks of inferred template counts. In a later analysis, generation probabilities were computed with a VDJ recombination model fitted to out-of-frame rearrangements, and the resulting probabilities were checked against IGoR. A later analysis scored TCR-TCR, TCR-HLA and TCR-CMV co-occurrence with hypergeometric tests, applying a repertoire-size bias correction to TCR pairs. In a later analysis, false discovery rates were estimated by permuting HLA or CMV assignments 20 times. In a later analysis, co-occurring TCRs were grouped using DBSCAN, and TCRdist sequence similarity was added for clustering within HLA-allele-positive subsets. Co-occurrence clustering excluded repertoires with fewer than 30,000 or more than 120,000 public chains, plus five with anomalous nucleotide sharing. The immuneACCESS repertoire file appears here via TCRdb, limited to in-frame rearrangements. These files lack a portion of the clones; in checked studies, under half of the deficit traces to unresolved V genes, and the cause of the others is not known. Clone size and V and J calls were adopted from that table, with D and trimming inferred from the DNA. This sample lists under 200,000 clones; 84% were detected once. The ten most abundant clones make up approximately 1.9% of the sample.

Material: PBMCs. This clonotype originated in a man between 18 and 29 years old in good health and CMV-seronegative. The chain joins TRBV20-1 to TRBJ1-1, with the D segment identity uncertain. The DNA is TGCAGTGCGCGGAGGAACACTGAAGCTTTCTTT. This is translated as CSARRNTEAFF.